The sample holds one count of the clone carrying this T cell receptor (beta chain). The entry originates in a study of blood T cell repertoires in COVID-19. TCRdb's copy holds only in-frame clones and misses some; the assay was immunoSEQ multiplex PCR. The sample holds roughly 130,000 clones, over 85% seen once. Germline trimming cut 4 bases from V and 4 bases from J; bases unmatched to any gene: 5. The germline V gene has CDR1 LGHNA and CDR2 YSLEER. CDR3 length: 15 amino acids. The chain joins TRBV4-3 to TRBJ2-7; 12 bases agree with TRBD2. This receptor was identified in a man aged 55-75 years with COVID-19, enrolled during active disease. Specimen: peripheral blood. The CDR3 DNA sequence: TGCGCCAGCAGCCCCGGACTAGCGGGATATTACGAGCAGTACTTC. Translated: CASSPGLAGYYEQYF.